Below, 29 T cell receptor beta chains from the same sample are listed, as sequenced in a study of cytomegalovirus exposure and HLA in healthy donors. PCR employed 60 Vbeta and 13 Jbeta primers. The table came from immunoSEQ multiplex PCR; TCRdb's copy has only in-frame clones and leaves some out. The sample lists 150,000 or so clones, roughly 74% occurring once. The sample was PBMCs. Source of these receptors: a man aged 18 to 30 in good health and CMV-seropositive.

This clone was found a few times. This chain joins TRBV6-5 and TRBJ1-1, with 9 bases matching TRBD1. V trimming: 0 bases; J trimming: 2 bases; junction bases outside the gene matches: 1. The CDR3 is made up of 15 amino acids. The germline CDR1 and CDR2 sequences are MNHEY and SVGAGI. The CDR3 sequence is CASSYSDRGNTEAFF. DNA of the CDR3: TGTGCCAGCAGTTACTCGGACAGGGGTAACACTGAAGCTTTCTTT.

The rearrangement joins TRBV28 to TRBJ1-1; the D gene is possibly TRBD1 (6 bases). Trimming removed 5 bases at V and 1 base at J, with 17 bases between. This CDR3 is 16 amino acids long. Looked up from germline, CDR1 is MDHEN and CDR2 is SYDVKM. The CDR3 sequence: CASSPRSYRENTEAFF. The DNA for the CDR3 is TGTGCCAGCAGTCCCCGGTCGTACAGGGAGAACACTGAAGCTTTCTTT.

V and J are TRBV10-2 and TRBJ1-1; 7 bases line up with TRBD1. Germline V lookup: CDR1 WSHSY, CDR2 SAAADI. This CDR3 is built from 12 residues. The V segment lost 6 bases and the J segment 8 bases; nucleotides outside the gene matches: 6. CDR3 coding DNA: TGCGCCAGCAGAAGGGGGCAGCGGGAAGCTTTCTTT. This codes for CASRRGQREAFF.

The rearrangement uses TRBV29-1 and TRBJ2-7; the match to TRBD1 covers 9 bases. This CDR3 spans 17 amino acids. Trimming took 1 base from V and 5 from J; bases not matched to a gene: 15. The germline CDR1 and CDR2 sequences are SQVTM and ANQGSEA. The CDR3 DNA is TGCAGCGTTGAAGGTGTGGGAGGGGGAAACAGGGGGCACGAGCAGTACTTC. Its translation is CSVEGVGGGNRGHEQYF.

J is TRBJ1-2 and V is TRBV5-6, with D tentatively TRBD1 (5 bases). The CDR3 extends over 17 amino acids. Trimming took off 1 base at V and 8 bases at J, with 24 bases between the two ends. The germline V gene has CDR1 SGHDT and CDR2 YYEEEE. CDR3 in amino acids: CASSLPRARGREVGYTF. CDR3 sequence (DNA): TGTGCCAGCAGCTTGCCAAGGGCTAGGGGCAGGGAAGTAGGCTACACCTTC.

This chain connects TRBV30 to TRBJ1-2; 9 bases fit TRBD1. Unmatched junction bases numbered 9, after V lost 0 bases and J lost 4 bases. CDR3 size: 16 residues. Germline-derived CDR1 and CDR2 are GTSNPN and SVGIG (reference sequence). The CDR3 here is CAWSVDRGSLGYGYTF. Here the CDR3 DNA reads TGTGCCTGGAGTGTAGACAGGGGGAGTTTGGGCTATGGCTACACCTTC.

The chain has TRBV7-2 and TRBJ2-7, with 7 bases matching TRBD1. Germline CDR1 is SGHTA and CDR2 is FQGNSA. This CDR3 spans 14 amino acids. The V segment lost 1 base and the J segment 4 bases; nucleotides outside the gene matches: 4. DNA of the CDR3: TGTGCCAGCAGCTTAGACAGGGGATGGTACGAGCAGTACTTC. This encodes CASSLDRGWYEQYF.

This chain uses TRBV30 with TRBJ1-3; D not certain. V gave up 0 bases and J gave up 0 bases, with 9 bases separating them. The germline V gene has CDR1 GTSNPN and CDR2 SVGIG (reference sequence). The CDR3 is made up of 15 amino acids. CDR3 coding DNA: TGTGCCTGGAGTGTCCCGGGAACCTCTGGAAACACCATATATTTT. It codes for CAWSVPGTSGNTIYF. The variable domain in full, with the rest retrieved from reference TRBV30 and TRBJ1-3, is SQTIHQWPATLVQPVGSPLSLECTVEGTSNPNLYWYRQAAGRGLQLLFYSVGIGQISSEVPQNLSASRPQDRQFILSSKKLLLSDSGFYLCAWSVPGTSGNTIYFGEGSWLTVV.

This sequence joins TRBV27 and TRBJ2-2; 7 bases are shared with TRBD2. This CDR3 region has 15 residues. V lost 6 bases and J lost 4; bases outside the gene matches: 8. CDR1 and CDR2 from the germline V gene are MNHEY and SMNVEV (reference sequence). CDR3 loop: CASRAGDHITGELFF. DNA of the CDR3: TGTGCCAGCAGGGCGGGAGATCATATCACCGGGGAGCTGTTTTTT.

This chain connects TRBV10-3 to TRBJ2-1, with D possibly matching TRBD1 (6 bases). The V gene lost 5 bases and the J gene lost 9 bases, with 20 bases spanning the gap. Germline loops: CDR1 ENHRY, CDR2 SYGVKD. CDR3 length equals 15 residues. The CDR3 sequence: CAISTPRTVPSEQFF. In nucleotides, the CDR3 is TGTGCCATCAGTACCCCTCGGACAGTTCCGAGTGAGCAGTTCTTC.

This rearrangement joins TRBV9 to TRBJ2-1; D might be TRBD2 (8 bases). V shed 3 bases and J shed 5 bases, with 21 bases lying between them. Germline CDR1 reads SGDLS; CDR2 reads YYNGEE. CDR3 size: 17 residues. The CDR3 DNA reads as TGTGCCAGCAGCGCAGGGGGGTGGGGGACTAGGCACAATGAGCAGTTCTTC. Protein: CASSAGGWGTRHNEQFF.

The rearrangement joins TRBV10-1 to TRBJ2-1; 13 bases line up with TRBD2. In germline, CDR1 is WNHNN, CDR2 SYGVQD (reference sequence). The CDR3 spans 13 residues. The CDR3, as DNA: TGCGCGGGCACTAGCGGGAGGGCCAATGAGCAGTTCTTC. Its translation: CAGTSGRANEQFF.

The V and J genes are TRBV4-2 and TRBJ1-2, with a weak D call TRBD1 (5 bases). The germline V and J ends were trimmed by 0 bases and 7 bases, with 12 bases remaining between them. The CDR3 runs 14 residues. Germline V gene lookup returns CDR1 LGHNA and CDR2 YNFKEQ. CDR3: CASSQDAGHSGYTF. The CDR3 nucleotides are TGTGCCAGCAGCCAAGACGCAGGGCACAGTGGCTACACCTTC.

Points on this clone: A junction end diverges from the germline sequence, so it may reflect a read error. This chain uses TRBV6-1 with TRBJ1-2; 8 bases are a match to TRBD1. Germline lookup yields CDR1 MNHNS and CDR2 SASEGT. The CDR3 spans 15 residues. This chain's CDR3 is CASRAGQGGNYGYPF. In nucleotides, the CDR3 is TGTGCCAGCAGGGCAGGACAGGGAGGGAACTATGGCTACCCCTTC.

The chain carries TRBV10-1 and TRBJ2-3, with TRBD2 matching over 8 bases. This CDR3 has 16 residues. CDR1 and CDR2 from the germline V gene are WNHNN and SYGVQD (reference sequence). V trimming: 3 bases; J trimming: 0 bases; junction bases outside the gene matches: 5. The CDR3 DNA reads as TGCGCCAGCAGTGATAGTAGCGGGGTTAGCACAGATACGCAGTATTTT. Its protein product is CASSDSSGVSTDTQYF.

CDR3 coding DNA: TGTGCCAGCAGTGCGACTAGCGGGAGATCCTACGAGCAGTACTTC. Its protein is CASSATSGRSYEQYF. The chain couples TRBV2 to TRBJ2-7; 12 bases agree with TRBD2. Germline values: CDR1 SNHLY, CDR2 FYNNEI. V lost 4 bases and J lost 1; bases outside the gene matches: 2. The CDR3 has 15 residues. Based on the CDR3 plus reference TRBV2 and TRBJ2-7, the full variable domain is EPEVTQTPSHQVTQMGQEVILRCVPISNHLYFYWYRQILGQKVEFLVSFYNNEISEKSEIFDDQFSVERPDGSNFTLKIRSTKLEDSAMYFCASSATSGRSYEQYFGPGTRLTVT.

This clone showed up just once. The chain has TRBV28 and TRBJ1-1; no clear D. Germline V gene lookup returns CDR1 MDHEN and CDR2 SYDVKM. The CDR3 spans 13 residues. Trimming shortened V by 2 bases and J by 0 bases, and 4 bases separated the two germline ends. Written as DNA, the CDR3 is TGTGCCAGCAGTTTAAGCGTGAACACTGAAGCTTTCTTT. It translates to CASSLSVNTEAFF.

Only a few counts were recorded for this clone. The chain employs TRBV4-1 and TRBJ2-7; D unclear. The CDR3 spans 14 residues. V lost 0 bases and J 2 bases, leaving 8 bases between the germline ends. Germline assignment: CDR1 MGHRA and CDR2 YSYEKL. CDR3 DNA: TGCGCCAGCAGCCAAGAGGCCTTAACCTACGAGCAGTACTTC. Translating it yields CASSQEALTYEQYF.

V gene TRBV6-1 combines with J gene TRBJ1-5; 11 bases map to TRBD1. Germline CDR1 reads MNHNS; CDR2 reads SASEGT. V trimming: 4 bases; J trimming: 7 bases; junction bases outside the gene matches: 6. The CDR3 contains 15 residues. This CDR3 reads CASSGDRGVWQPQHF. For the CDR3, the DNA is TGTGCCAGCAGTGGGGACAGGGGGGTATGGCAGCCCCAGCATTTT.

The chain links TRBV30 to TRBJ2-6; weak D call: TRBD1 (5 bases). V lost 5 bases to trimming and J lost 1 base, with 21 bases between them. The CDR3 runs to 18 residues. The germline gives CDR1 GTSNPN, CDR2 SVGIG (reference sequence). The CDR3 loop reads CAWGKRQGPISGANVLTF. CDR3 sequence (DNA): TGTGCCTGGGGAAAACGGCAGGGCCCGATTTCTGGGGCCAACGTCCTGACTTTC.

The chain employs TRBV18 and TRBJ2-7; D might be TRBD1 (6 bases). The CDR3 is made up of 15 amino acids. Germline CDR1 and CDR2: KGHSH and LQKENI. Trimming left V 2 bases short and J 1 base short, with 12 bases between. This CDR3 is CASSPRGFVSYEQYF. The CDR3 nucleotides read TGTGCCAGCTCACCAAGGGGGTTTGTATCCTACGAGCAGTACTTC. Full variable domain (missing parts from reference TRBV18 and TRBJ2-7): NAGVMQNPRHLVRRRGQEARLRCSPMKGHSHVYWYRQLPEEGLKFMVYLQKENIIDESGMPKERFSAEFPKEGPSILRIQQVVRGDSAAYFCASSPRGFVSYEQYFGPGTRLTVT.

V is TRBV30 and J is TRBJ1-4; weak D call: TRBD1 (6 bases). Per the germline V gene, CDR1 is GTSNPN and CDR2 is SVGIG (reference sequence). The CDR3 is made up of 14 amino acids. Trimming removed 1 base at V and 8 bases at J, with 14 bases between. The CDR3 region has the DNA TGTGCCTGGAGTGGGGTAGCAGGGGCGGAAAAACTGTTTTTT. The encoded protein is CAWSGVAGAEKLFF.

The rearrangement joins TRBV19 to TRBJ1-5, with 9 bases that match TRBD1. After removal of 5 bases from V and 5 bases from J, the junction contained 7 bases not matched to a gene. Germline loops: CDR1 LNHDA, CDR2 SQIVND (reference sequence). The CDR3 runs 15 residues. This chain's CDR3 is CASSVTGTGYQPQHF. For the CDR3, the DNA is TGTGCCAGTAGTGTGACCGGGACAGGGTATCAGCCCCAGCATTTT.

The chain links TRBV27 to TRBJ2-3; TRBD1 might be the D (8 bases). Germline CDR1 MNHEY, CDR2 SMNVEV (reference sequence). Trimming cost V 8 bases and J 10 bases, with 25 bases left between them. This CDR3 has 15 residues. In nucleotides, the CDR3 is TGTGCCAGCGTAGGGGGGGGGACAGGAGCCTTGTCGCAGTATTTT. Translating gives CASVGGGTGALSQYF.

A single count supports this clone. The J gene is TRBJ1-2, the V gene TRBV29-1, with 7 bases that match TRBD1. Germline lookup yields CDR1 SQVTM and CDR2 ANQGSEA. Unmatched junction bases numbered 3, after V lost 3 bases and J lost 5 bases. The CDR3 length is 12 residues. Here the CDR3 DNA reads TGCAGCGTTGATAGGACAGGATATGGCTACACCTTC. This gives the protein CSVDRTGYGYTF. Full variable domain (remainder filled in from reference TRBV29-1 and TRBJ1-2): SAVISQKPSRDICQRGTSLTIQCQVDSQVTMMFWYRQQPGQSLTLIATANQGSEATYESGFVIDKFPISRPNLTFSTLTVSNMSPEDSSIYLCSVDRTGYGYTFGSGTRLTVV.

V usage is TRBV4-1 and J usage is TRBJ2-7; a weak D match, TRBD1 (6 bases). The V end was cut by 0 bases, the J end by 2 bases, with 8 bases between. This CDR3 is 14 amino acids long. Germline V gene sequence: CDR1 MGHRA, CDR2 YSYEKL. The CDR3 reads CASSQEQGAYEQYF. In nucleotides, the CDR3 is TGCGCCAGCAGCCAAGAACAGGGAGCCTACGAGCAGTACTTC.

The chain has TRBV5-1 and TRBJ2-1; possibly TRBD2 for D (6 bases). The length of the CDR3 is 15 residues. The V gene's germline CDR1 is SGHRS and CDR2 YFSETQ. V was shortened by 5 bases and J by 0 bases, with 12 bases between the two germline ends. In DNA, the CDR3 is TGCGCCAGCAGACCCTCTAGCGCCTCCTACAATGAGCAGTTCTTC. Amino acid sequence: CASRPSSASYNEQFF.

The chain couples TRBV28 to TRBJ1-2, with D unclear. V lost 4 bases, J lost 4 bases, and 13 bases lay in between. Germline V gene sequence: CDR1 MDHEN, CDR2 SYDVKM. The CDR3 totals 14 residues. DNA of the CDR3: TGTGCCAGCAGTTCCCTCCCCGCGGGCTATGGCTACACCTTC. Its translation: CASSSLPAGYGYTF.

The gene calls are TRBV18 and TRBJ2-3; 11 bases agree with TRBD2. The CDR3 has 15 amino acids. The V gene end was trimmed by 3 bases and the J gene end by 5 bases; junction bases not matched to a gene: 4. CDR1 is KGHSH, CDR2 LQKENI, per germline. Written as DNA, the CDR3 is TGTGCCAGCTCACCCCGACTAGCGGGGAAAGATACGCAGTATTTT. Translating gives CASSPRLAGKDTQYF. Drawing the rest from reference TRBV18 and TRBJ2-3, the complete variable domain is NAGVMQNPRHLVRRRGQEARLRCSPMKGHSHVYWYRQLPEEGLKFMVYLQKENIIDESGMPKERFSAEFPKEGPSILRIQQVVRGDSAAYFCASSPRLAGKDTQYFGPGTRLTVL.